These 29 T cell receptor beta chains came from one sample sequenced in a study of PD-1 blockade in classical Hodgkin lymphoma. Specified time point: cycle 4 day 1 (C4D1), after 6 weeks of nivolumab. Relapses following autologous stem cell transplantation were seen in all patients, with brentuximab vedotin exposure varying. Using immunoSEQ multiplex PCR, the repertoire was profiled, and TCRdb retains in-frame clones only, with some absent. The table lists around 25,000 clones, 70% to 80% of them singletons, with around 27% in the top ten. Sequenced here: peripheral blood mononuclear cells (PBMCs), sampled before the fourth cycle of nivolumab. The receptors were gathered from a human donor with classical Hodgkin lymphoma.

The chain has TRBV6-1 and TRBJ1-5, with D possibly matching TRBD1 (5 bases). Trimming stripped 10 bases from V and 3 bases from J, with 19 bases between. The CDR3 is 15 residues long. CDR1 and CDR2 from the germline V gene are MNHNS and SASEGT. CDR3 sequence (DNA): TGTGCCACCCAGGGTTTCGGGTTGGACAATCAGCCCCAGCATTTT. It codes for CATQGFGLDNQPQHF.

The chain couples TRBV10-3 to TRBJ2-5; 9 positions match TRBD2. Germline loops: CDR1 ENHRY, CDR2 SYGVKD. J gave up 5 bases and V 6 bases, and 1 base lay outside the gene matches. The CDR3 runs to 12 residues. The CDR3 coding sequence is TGTGCCATCAGGGCGGGGGGGGAGACCCAGTACTTC. Translating gives CAIRAGGETQYF.

This clone was observed a handful of times. The chain combines TRBV6-1 with TRBJ1-5, with 8 bases lining up with TRBD1. Germline lookup yields CDR1 MNHNS and CDR2 SASEGT. The CDR3 extends over 14 amino acids. J was trimmed by 6 bases and V by 4 bases; bases with no gene match: 5. The CDR3 spells CASSGPGGTQPQHF. The CDR3 DNA follows: TGTGCCAGCAGTGGGCCAGGGGGCACTCAGCCCCAGCATTTT.

The gene calls are TRBV6-5 and TRBJ2-5, with a weak D call TRBD2 (6 bases). V dropped 5 bases and J dropped 7 bases, with 8 bases sitting between them. The germline CDR1 and CDR2 sequences are MNHEY and SVGAGI. The CDR3 length is 11 residues. DNA for the CDR3: TGTGCCAGCAGTAATAGCGGGACCCAGTACTTC. Translating it yields CASSNSGTQYF.

This rearrangement joins TRBV4-2 to TRBJ1-2, with D perhaps matching TRBD1 (5 bases). Germline CDR1 and CDR2: LGHNA and YNFKEQ. Trimming shortened V by 1 base and J by 4 bases, and 13 bases separated the two germline ends. The CDR3 has 15 residues. In DNA form, the CDR3 reads TGTGCCAGCAGCCAAGGGGGTCAGGGTCCCTATGGCTACACCTTC. Translated, it gives CASSQGGQGPYGYTF.

In regard to this clone: Other DNA sequences of this sample code for an identical CDR3. The chain joins TRBV7-2 to TRBJ1-2; 9 bases align to TRBD1. CDR3 size: 13 residues. The V gene end was trimmed by 2 bases and the J gene end by 6 bases; junction bases not matched to a gene: 1. The germline V gene encodes CDR1 SGHTA and CDR2 FQGNSA. Here the CDR3 DNA reads TGTGCCAGCAGCTTACGGGACAGGGATGGCTACACCTTC. It is translated as CASSLRDRDGYTF.

The J gene is TRBJ2-7, the V gene TRBV6-5; D unclear. There are 14 residues in the CDR3. V was clipped by 6 bases and J by 1 base, with 13 bases between them. CDR1 is MNHEY and CDR2 is SVGAGI in the germline V gene. CDR3 sequence: CASSHRIVSYEQYF. The CDR3 DNA sequence: TGTGCCAGCAGCCACCGGATAGTTTCCTACGAGCAGTACTTC.

The chain combines TRBV11-2 with TRBJ1-2; weak D call: TRBD1 (5 bases). CDR3 length: 13 amino acids. Germline CDR1 and CDR2: SGHAT and FQNNGV. Trimming took off 5 bases at V and 6 bases at J, with 13 bases between the two ends. The DNA for the CDR3 is TGTGCCAGCAGCCATCCAGGGAGGGATGGCTACACCTTC. Residues: CASSHPGRDGYTF.

A single count supports this clone. CDR3 loop: CASSLTEGRGLLGETQYF. The CDR3, as DNA: TGTGCCAGCAGCTTAACGGAGGGACGGGGCCTCCTCGGAGAGACCCAGTACTTC. The chain has TRBV7-2 and TRBJ2-5; D is possibly TRBD2 (6 bases). CDR1 is SGHTA, CDR2 FQGNSA, per germline. CDR3 length equals 18 residues. V lost 2 bases and J 4 bases, leaving 23 bases between the germline ends.

The chain links TRBV10-3 to TRBJ1-5, with D uncertain. The CDR3 consists of 11 residues. Germline CDR1 ENHRY, CDR2 SYGVKD. V was shortened by 7 bases and J by 7 bases, with 8 bases between the two germline ends. In DNA form, the CDR3 reads TGTGCCATCATGTGGTTGCAGCCCCAGCATTTT. This gives the protein CAIMWLQPQHF.

The chain is built from TRBV6-6 and TRBJ2-7; D is perhaps TRBD1 (5 bases). CDR3 length: 13 residues. Germline CDR1 reads MNHNY; CDR2 reads SVGAGI (reference sequence). V shed 0 bases and J shed 4 bases, with 7 bases lying between them. In nucleotides, the CDR3 is TGTGCCAGCAGTTACTCGACAGCTTACGAGCAGTACTTC. Translated, it gives CASSYSTAYEQYF.

By frequency in the sample, this clone is medium-sized (0.01 to 0.1%). The V and J genes are TRBV7-6 and TRBJ1-6, with a weak D call TRBD1 (5 bases). The germline CDR1 and CDR2 sequences are SGHVS and FNYEAQ. This CDR3 comprises 14 residues. V dropped 4 bases and J dropped 5 bases, with 9 bases sitting between them. This CDR3 reads CASSSDRHNSPLHF. CDR3 nucleotides: TGTGCCAGCAGCTCAGACAGACATAATTCACCCCTCCACTTT.

The chain joins TRBV4-3 to TRBJ1-5; 7 nucleotides agree with TRBD1. The CDR3 totals 17 residues. Germline CDR1 is LGHNA and CDR2 is YSLEER. Trimming at V came to 4 bases and at J to 3 bases, leaving 12 bases not matched to a gene. In nucleotides, the CDR3 is TGCGCCAGCAGCCCCAACGCAGGGGGAGGGTACAATCAGCCCCAGCATTTT. As protein: CASSPNAGGGYNQPQHF.

V is TRBV4-1 and J is TRBJ1-1, with D possibly TRBD1 on 5 matching bases. CDR1 and CDR2 (germline): MGHRA, YSYEKL. The ends were cut back, 0 bases at V and 9 bases at J, with 14 bases in the middle. The CDR3 spans 14 residues. The CDR3: CASSQDRPGDQAFF. DNA for the CDR3: TGCGCCAGCAGCCAAGACCGGCCCGGGGACCAAGCTTTCTTT.

V and J are TRBV19 and TRBJ1-2; D gene uncertain. V was cut by 6 bases and J by 2 bases, with 10 bases left in between. Germline loops: CDR1 LNHDA, CDR2 SQIVND (reference sequence). The CDR3 runs 13 residues. The CDR3 sequence is CASRGKDNYGYTF. The CDR3 bases are TGTGCCAGTAGGGGGAAGGACAACTATGGCTACACCTTC.

J is TRBJ1-3 and V is TRBV10-3; D gene ambiguous. CDR1 and CDR2 (germline): ENHRY, SYGVKD. The V end lost 10 bases, the J end lost 3 bases, and 13 bases lay between the germline ends. This CDR3 comprises 13 residues. The CDR3 DNA follows: TGTGCCACCGAGGACGGTAATGGAAACACCATATATTTT. As protein: CATEDGNGNTIYF.

The chain recombines TRBV7-9 with TRBJ1-4; 8 bases line up with TRBD1. The ends lost 7 bases at V and 8 bases at J; junction bases unmatched: 9. The CDR3 has 14 residues. CDR1 and CDR2 from the germline V gene are SEHNR and FQNEAQ (reference sequence). The CDR3 is CASTKGTGQEKLFF. DNA for the CDR3: TGTGCCAGCACGAAAGGGACAGGTCAAGAAAAACTGTTTTTT.

This clone has only a few counts. The rearrangement uses TRBV11-2 and TRBJ1-1; D uncertain. Per germline, CDR1 SGHAT and CDR2 FQNNGV. The CDR3 runs 16 residues. V lost 0 bases and J lost 2, with 13 bases in between. As DNA, the CDR3 is TGTGCCAGCAGCTTAGAATTTAAGAACCGAAACACTGAAGCTTTCTTT. This encodes CASSLEFKNRNTEAFF.

The CDR3 loop reads CASNVGSSQETQYF. The CDR3 DNA follows: TGTGCCAGCAACGTGGGGAGCAGTCAAGAGACCCAGTACTTC. The rearrangement joins TRBV6-5 to TRBJ2-5, with a weak D call TRBD2 (5 bases). CDR3 length equals 14 residues. Germline CDR1 reads MNHEY; CDR2 reads SVGAGI. V shed 7 bases and J shed 2 bases, with 14 bases lying between them.

This chain connects TRBV7-7 to TRBJ2-5, with D hard to call. Trimming stripped 4 bases from V and 7 bases from J, with 13 bases between. Germline CDR1 and CDR2: SSHAT and FNYEAQ (reference sequence). The CDR3 has 13 residues. CDR3: CASSSSPGSTQYF. In DNA form, the CDR3 reads TGTGCCAGCAGCTCTAGTCCCGGGTCGACCCAGTACTTC.

CDR3 sequence: CASSLDRKVTGELFF. Written as DNA, the CDR3 is TGCGCCAGCAGCTTAGACCGGAAAGTCACCGGGGAGCTGTTTTTT. The chain carries TRBV5-1 and TRBJ2-2, with D unresolved. Germline-derived CDR1 and CDR2 are SGHRS and YFSETQ. The ends were cut back, 2 bases at V and 4 bases at J, with 12 bases in the middle. The CDR3 is 15 residues long.

This clone was seen only a few times. Distinct nucleotide sequences in the sample also encode this CDR3. The chain recombines TRBV11-2 with TRBJ1-2, with 10 bases matching TRBD1. The CDR3 runs 15 residues. Germline CDR1 is SGHAT and CDR2 is FQNNGV. Germline trimming cut 5 bases from V and 4 bases from J; bases unmatched to any gene: 7. CDR3 DNA sequence: TGTGCCAGCAGCCTGACTGGACAGGGGGGCTATGGCTACACCTTC. Its translation: CASSLTGQGGYGYTF.

This clone appeared a few times. In DNA form, the CDR3 reads TGTGCCAGCAGTTACGTTACAGATTCACCCCTCCACTTT. The encoded protein is CASSYVTDSPLHF. J is TRBJ1-6 and V is TRBV6-5, with D unresolved. Trimming left V 2 bases short and J 8 bases short, with 7 bases between. CDR1 MNHEY and CDR2 SVGAGI come from the germline V gene. The CDR3 contains 13 residues.

The chain joins TRBV7-9 to TRBJ1-2; 7 bases map to TRBD1. V was pared by 1 base and J by 4 bases, with 3 bases of the junction left unmatched. The CDR3 is 14 amino acids. Germline values: CDR1 SEHNR, CDR2 FQNEAQ (reference sequence). The CDR3 DNA reads as TGTGCCAGCAGCTTAGACAGGGGAATCTATGGCTACACCTTC. This encodes CASSLDRGIYGYTF.

The gene calls are TRBV5-1 and TRBJ2-1; D tentatively fits TRBD1 or TRBD2 (5 bases each). The germline V gene encodes CDR1 SGHRS and CDR2 YFSETQ. CDR3 size: 15 residues. The V end lost 0 bases, the J end lost 2 bases, and 9 bases lay between the germline ends. CDR3 sequence reads: CASSLGEGPYNEQFF. CDR3 DNA sequence: TGCGCCAGCAGCTTGGGCGAGGGACCCTACAATGAGCAGTTCTTC.

The J gene is TRBJ1-5, the V gene TRBV2; 8 bases align to TRBD1. Germline assignment: CDR1 SNHLY and CDR2 FYNNEI. The CDR3 contains 16 residues. The junction had 7 bases not matched to a gene; V was cut back by 1 base and J by 5 bases. The CDR3 DNA reads TGTGCCAGCAGTGAAGATAGACACAGGGGGGATCAGCCCCAGCATTTT. It specifies CASSEDRHRGDQPQHF.

The rearrangement links TRBV5-1 to TRBJ2-5; 9 nucleotides match TRBD1. Matching the DNA end better, TRBJ2-7 makes the J call doubtful. The V gene's germline CDR1 is SGHRS and CDR2 YFSETQ. The CDR3 length is 17 residues. The CDR3 DNA follows: TGCGCCAGCAGCTTCAACAGGGGGCGTTCTAGCTCCTACGAGCAGTACTTC. Its translation: CASSFNRGRSSSYEQYF.

This chain links TRBV15 with TRBJ2-5; tentative D call: TRBD1 (5 bases). Trimming removed 0 bases at V and 4 bases at J, with 12 bases between. Germline V lookup: CDR1 LNHNV, CDR2 YYDKDF (reference sequence). CDR3 length: 15 amino acids. Here the CDR3 reads CATSRDAPGAETQYF. In DNA, the CDR3 is TGTGCCACCAGCAGAGATGCACCTGGGGCAGAGACCCAGTACTTC.

V and J are TRBV7-3 and TRBJ2-1; D is possibly TRBD1 (8 bases). V was pared by 3 bases and J by 4 bases, with 13 bases between. CDR1 is SGHTA, CDR2 FQGTGA, per germline. The CDR3 is 15 residues long. As DNA, the CDR3 is TGTGCCAGCAGCTTCGACAGGGGAGGGTACAATGAGCAGTTCTTC. It encodes CASSFDRGGYNEQFF.